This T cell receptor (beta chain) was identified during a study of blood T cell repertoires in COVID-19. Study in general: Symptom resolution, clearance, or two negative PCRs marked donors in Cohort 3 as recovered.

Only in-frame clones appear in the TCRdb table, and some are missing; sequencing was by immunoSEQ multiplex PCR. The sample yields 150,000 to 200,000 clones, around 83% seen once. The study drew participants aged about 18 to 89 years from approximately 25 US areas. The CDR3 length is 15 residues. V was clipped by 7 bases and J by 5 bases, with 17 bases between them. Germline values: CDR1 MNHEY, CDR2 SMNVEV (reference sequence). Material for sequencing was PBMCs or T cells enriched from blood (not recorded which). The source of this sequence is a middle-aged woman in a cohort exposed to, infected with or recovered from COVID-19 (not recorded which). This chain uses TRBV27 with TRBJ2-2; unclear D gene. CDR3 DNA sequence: TGTGCCAGCAAAAATTCTAGAATAGTGACCGGGGAGCTGTTTTTT. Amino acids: CASKNSRIVTGELFF.